This T cell receptor (beta chain) was recorded in a study of T cells in Graves' hyperthyroidism and ophthalmopathy. Overall study context: Peripheral blood draws took place at initial diagnosis, ahead of any treatment.

Study-wide points: Most clonotypes that expanded in the thyroid above 0.001 also showed up in blood.

From RNA transcripts, TCR beta CDR3 regions were amplified. In the first-round RT-PCR of the TCR CDR3, the HTBI primer set was used. Via MiXCR, TCRdb re-called the multiplex PCR reads, giving one row per CDR3 protein. The repertoire holds about 480,000 distinct CDR3 sequences, with around a fifth as singletons. Exclusion followed for patients with uncontrolled infection, other autoimmune disease, pregnancy or lactation. Concerning this clonotype itself: The antigen is unknown.

Sequencing was performed on blood. This clonotype originated in a woman in her 70s with Graves' ophthalmopathy.

As DNA, the CDR3 is TGTGCCATCAGGAAGGACGAACGCAATCAGCCCCAGCATTTT. This translates into CAIRKDERNQPQHF. This rearrangement joins TRBV10-3 to TRBJ1-5; D is ambiguous. The germline gives CDR1 ENHRY, CDR2 SYGVKD. The V end was cut by 6 bases, the J end by 2 bases, with 11 bases between. The CDR3 totals 14 residues.